This TCR beta chain was observed in a study of beta chain features in type 1 diabetes. Study-wide results and limits: Type 1 diabetes patients showed a moderate but significant shortening of TCRB CDR3s in all four CD4+ subsets.

Investigators reverse transcribed all isolated RNA, so they sequenced expressed TCRB transcripts. Sequencing produced, on average, approximately 1 million reads for the stem cell-like memory T cell samples. Sequencing used immunoSEQ multiplex PCR; TCRdb keeps in-frame clones, though not all of them. The profile shows about 47,000 clones, approximately 44% of them singletons. About this clone: Its antigen is undetermined.

Germline V lookup: CDR1 SGHVS, CDR2 FQNEAQ. This CDR3 spans 13 amino acids. V dropped 5 bases and J dropped 8 bases, with 15 bases sitting between them. The source is a man aged 25 to 40 with type 1 diabetes. The rearrangement links TRBV7-8 to TRBJ1-2; D uncertain. Input material: stem cell memory CD4+ T cells from blood. CDR3 amino acids: CASSPRVAGGYTF. CDR3 sequence (DNA): TGTGCCAGCAGCCCCCGGGTCGCTGGGGGCTACACCTTC.